This T cell receptor (beta chain) was found in a study of CD8+ T cells in alopecia areata. At the level of the study: Each day, treated patients took oral tofacitinib twice, at 5 to 10 mg per dose. Severity among treated patients was scored by the percentage of scalp area affected.

The germline gives CDR1 SGHVS, CDR2 FNYEAQ. The length of the CDR3 is 17 residues. V was shortened by 5 bases and J by 5 bases, with 22 bases between the two germline ends. Study-wide findings and caveats: During tofacitinib treatment, many expanded lesional clones remained in scalp and blood.

Comment on this clone: No antigen is known for it.

Specified treatment: oral pan-JAK inhibitor, 5-10 mg twice daily. PBMC-derived CD4+ and CD8+ T cells were sorted. TCR sequencing used cDNA made by reverse transcription of extracted RNA. Method: immunoSEQ multiplex PCR; TCRdb's copy keeps in-frame clones and lacks some. The table lists around 100,000 clones, 85% to 90% of them singletons. The input for sequencing was CD8+ T cells sorted from blood, taken around week 31, from a patient treated with tofacitinib. This sequence originates from a human donor with alopecia areata. This rearrangement joins TRBV7-6 to TRBJ2-1, with D possibly TRBD2 on 6 matching bases. Here the CDR3 reads CASSPTPFPGENNEQFF. The CDR3 DNA reads as TGTGCCAGCAGCCCAACCCCGTTTCCGGGGGAGAACAATGAGCAGTTCTTC.